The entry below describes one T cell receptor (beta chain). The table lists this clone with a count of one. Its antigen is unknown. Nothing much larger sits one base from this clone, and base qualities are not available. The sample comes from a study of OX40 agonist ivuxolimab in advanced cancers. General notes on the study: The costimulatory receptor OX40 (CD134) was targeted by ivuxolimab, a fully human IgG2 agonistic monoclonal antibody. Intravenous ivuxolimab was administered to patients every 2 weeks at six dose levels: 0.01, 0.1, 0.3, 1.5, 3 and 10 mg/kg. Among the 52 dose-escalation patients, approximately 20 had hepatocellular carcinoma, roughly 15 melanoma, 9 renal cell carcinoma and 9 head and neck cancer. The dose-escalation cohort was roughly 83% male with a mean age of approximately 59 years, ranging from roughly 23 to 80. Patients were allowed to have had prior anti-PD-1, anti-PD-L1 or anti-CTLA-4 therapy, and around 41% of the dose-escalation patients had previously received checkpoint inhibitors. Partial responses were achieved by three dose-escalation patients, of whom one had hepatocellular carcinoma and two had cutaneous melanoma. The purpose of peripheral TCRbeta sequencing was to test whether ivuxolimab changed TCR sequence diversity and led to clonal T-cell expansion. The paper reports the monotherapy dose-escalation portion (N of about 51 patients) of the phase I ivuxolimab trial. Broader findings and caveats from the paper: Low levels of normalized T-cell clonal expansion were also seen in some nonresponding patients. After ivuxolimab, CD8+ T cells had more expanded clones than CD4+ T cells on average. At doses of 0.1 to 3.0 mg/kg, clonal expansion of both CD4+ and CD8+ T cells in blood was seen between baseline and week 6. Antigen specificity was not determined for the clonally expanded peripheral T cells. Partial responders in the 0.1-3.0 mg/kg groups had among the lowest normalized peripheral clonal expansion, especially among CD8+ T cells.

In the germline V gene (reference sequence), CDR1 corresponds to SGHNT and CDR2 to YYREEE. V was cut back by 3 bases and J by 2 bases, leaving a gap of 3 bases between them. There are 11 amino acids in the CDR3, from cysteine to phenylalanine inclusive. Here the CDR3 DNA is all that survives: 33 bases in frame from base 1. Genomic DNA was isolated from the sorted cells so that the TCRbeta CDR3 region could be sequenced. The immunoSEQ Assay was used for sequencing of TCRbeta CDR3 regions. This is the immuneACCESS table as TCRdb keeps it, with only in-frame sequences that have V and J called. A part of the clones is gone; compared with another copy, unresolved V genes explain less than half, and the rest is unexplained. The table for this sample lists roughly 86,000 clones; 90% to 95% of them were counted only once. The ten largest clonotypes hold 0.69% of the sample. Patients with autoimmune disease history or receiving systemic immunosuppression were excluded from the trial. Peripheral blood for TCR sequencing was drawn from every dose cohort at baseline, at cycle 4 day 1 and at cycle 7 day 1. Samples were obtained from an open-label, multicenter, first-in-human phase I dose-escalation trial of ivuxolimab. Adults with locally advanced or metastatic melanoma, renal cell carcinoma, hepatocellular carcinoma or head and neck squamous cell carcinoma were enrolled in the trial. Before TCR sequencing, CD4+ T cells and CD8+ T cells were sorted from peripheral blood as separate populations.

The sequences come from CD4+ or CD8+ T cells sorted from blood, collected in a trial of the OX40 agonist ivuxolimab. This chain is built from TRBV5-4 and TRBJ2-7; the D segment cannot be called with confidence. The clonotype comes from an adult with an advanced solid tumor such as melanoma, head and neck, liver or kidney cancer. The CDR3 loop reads CASSSPYEQYF. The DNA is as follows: TGTGCCAGCAGCTCTCCCTACGAGCAGTACTTC.